One sample yielded the 21 T cell receptor beta chains listed below, sequenced in a study of molecular identifiers for immune sequencing clone quantification. From the PCR reads, TCRdb called clonotypes with MiXCR, one entry per CDR3 protein. The profile shows 60,000 to 70,000 distinct CDR3 sequences, under 20% of them singletons. Specimen: naive CD8+ T cells from blood, with Jurkat cell RNA spiked in. Subset defined: FACS-sorted CD8+CD4-CCR7+CD45RA+ naive T cells. These receptors all come from a human donor in good health. Some libraries in this study had Jurkat cell RNA spiked in.

The sample holds many counts of this clonotype. This chain links TRBV7-9 with TRBJ2-7; TRBD1 aligns across 10 bases. Germline V lookup: CDR1 SEHNR, CDR2 FQNEAQ (reference sequence). With 5 bases clipped from V and 6 bases from J, the junction kept 13 bases outside the gene matches. The CDR3 has 16 residues. CDR3 DNA: TGTGCCAGCAGCCACCCGTTGGGACAGGGGCCTTTCGAGCAGTACTTC. This sequence encodes CASSHPLGQGPFEQYF.

This clonotype was picked up one time. This may arise from a read error, as a much more abundant clone is one base away. V usage is TRBV6-5 and J usage is TRBJ1-2; D gene ambiguous. The CDR3 covers 14 residues. Germline V lookup: CDR1 MNHEY, CDR2 SVGAGI. This CDR3 is CASSHSPEDYGYTF. CDR3 bases: TGTGCCAGCAGTCACTCCCCGGAAGACTATGGCTACACCTTC.

The chain uses TRBV13 and TRBJ2-7, with 9 positions matching TRBD2. Trimming at V came to 5 bases and at J to 6 bases, leaving 2 bases not matched to a gene. Germline CDR1 and CDR2: PRHDT and FYEKMQ (reference sequence). The CDR3 is 12 residues long. CDR3 nucleotide sequence: TGTGCCAGCAGCGTTAGCGGGAGCGAGCAGTACTTC. This gives the protein CASSVSGSEQYF.

This clonotype occurred many times. This chain links TRBV27 with TRBJ2-7; no reliable D call. The V and J ends lost 6 bases and 3 bases respectively, with 18 bases between them. Germline-derived CDR1 and CDR2 are MNHEY and SMNVEV (reference sequence). The CDR3 covers 15 residues. The CDR3 DNA reads TGTGCCAGCAGGGGGATAGGCTCTTCCGTCTACGAGCAGTACTTC. It codes for CASRGIGSSVYEQYF.

In this sample, this clonotype turned up many times. This rearrangement joins TRBV6-2 or TRBV6-3 to TRBJ1-1, with TRBD1 as a possible D gene (5 bases). V shed 6 bases and J shed 3 bases, with 23 bases lying between them. Looked up from germline, CDR1 is MNHEY and CDR2 is SVGEGT. This CDR3 spans 17 amino acids. The CDR3 sequence is CASRGTGIGAFDTEAFF. The DNA of the CDR3 is TGTGCCAGCAGGGGAACAGGTATTGGGGCATTTGACACTGAAGCTTTCTTT.

In this sample, this clonotype turned up once. A much larger clone is a single base away; this may be a read error. The V gene is TRBV19, the J gene TRBJ2-1; D is unresolved. The CDR3 totals 12 residues. Germline lookup yields CDR1 LNHDA and CDR2 SQIVND (reference sequence). CDR3 region: CAGSMWDNEQFF. CDR3 in DNA: TGTGCCGGTAGTATGTGGGACAATGAGCAGTTCTTC.

A single count supports this clonotype. This chain connects TRBV4-1 to TRBJ2-1; TRBD2 might be the D (5 bases). This CDR3 spans 16 amino acids. CDR1 MGHRA and CDR2 YSYEKL come from the germline V gene. The V end lost 0 bases, the J end lost 2 bases, and 11 bases lay between the germline ends. The CDR3 loop is CASSQEYGVTYNEQFF. CDR3 in DNA: TGCGCCAGCAGCCAAGAGTACGGGGTTACCTACAATGAGCAGTTCTTC.

This clonotype came up a few times. CDR3 sequence reads: CASSRITGTGFVEKLFF. The CDR3 DNA reads TGCGCCAGCAGCCGCATTACCGGGACAGGGTTCGTGGAAAAACTGTTTTTT. This sequence joins TRBV4-1 and TRBJ1-4, with 9 positions matching TRBD1. The CDR3 is 17 amino acids. Germline V gene lookup returns CDR1 MGHRA and CDR2 YSYEKL. The junction had 14 bases not matched to a gene; V was cut back by 4 bases and J by 8 bases.

The table lists this clonotype with many counts. This sequence joins TRBV7-2 and TRBJ2-3, with D perhaps matching TRBD2 (6 bases). V lost 6 bases and J lost 4, with 14 bases in between. Germline assignment: CDR1 SGHTA and CDR2 FQGNSA. This CDR3 has 14 residues. The CDR3 sequence: CASRRGVGPDTQYF. Written as DNA, the CDR3 is TGTGCCAGCAGGCGGGGAGTGGGTCCAGATACGCAGTATTTT.

This clonotype was picked up a small number of times. The rearrangement links TRBV4-3 to TRBJ2-7; possibly TRBD2 for D (6 bases). Germline CDR1 reads LGHNA; CDR2 reads YSLEER. V was clipped by 0 bases and J by 0 bases, with 24 bases between them. The CDR3 consists of 20 residues. CDR3 DNA: TGCGCCAGCAGCCAAGATCAGCTGGGACTGTATACGGAGAGCTCCTACGAGCAGTACTTC. It codes for CASSQDQLGLYTESSYEQYF.

This clonotype was counted at least ten times. The chain recombines TRBV2 with TRBJ2-7, with a tentative D call TRBD1 (5 bases). CDR3 length: 12 amino acids. Germline V gene sequence: CDR1 SNHLY, CDR2 FYNNEI. Trimming stripped 10 bases from V and 3 bases from J, with 13 bases between. Here the CDR3 reads CATEDNRYEQYF. DNA of the CDR3: TGTGCCACCGAGGACAATCGCTACGAGCAGTACTTC.

Regarding this clonotype: Being one base from a much bigger clone, this may be a read error. The chain carries TRBV27 and TRBJ2-5; D is undetermined. V was pared by 3 bases and J by 9 bases, with 17 bases between. The CDR3 covers 14 residues. Per the germline V gene, CDR1 is MNHEY and CDR2 is SMNVEV (reference sequence). The CDR3 here is CASSLVWAAESQYF. The CDR3 DNA follows: TGTGCCAGCAGTTTGGTGTGGGCCGCCGAGTCCCAGTACTTC.

This clonotype has at least ten counts. The CDR3 here is CASSHRLAGGPEQFF. The CDR3 coding sequence is TGTGCCAGCAGCCACCGACTAGCGGGAGGGCCGGAGCAGTTCTTC. This chain joins TRBV3-2 and TRBJ2-1; the table gives TRBD2 as D, unverified against the DNA. TRBV3-2 is shown as a pseudogene. There are 15 residues in the CDR3.

Worth noting for this clonotype: Relative to the germline gene, one junction end is altered; a read error may explain this. V gene TRBV13 combines with J gene TRBJ2-1; 7 bases match TRBD2. Germline assignment: CDR1 PRHDT and CDR2 FYEKMQ (reference sequence). The CDR3 has 15 residues. The CDR3 coding sequence is TGTGCCAGCAGCTTAAGGGTGGGAGGGCACAATGAGCGGTTCTTC. It yields the protein CASSLRVGGHNERFF.

Many counts were recorded for this clonotype. The chain is built from TRBV28 and TRBJ2-7; 7 bases agree with TRBD1. Per germline, CDR1 MDHEN and CDR2 SYDVKM. This CDR3 has 16 amino acids. Losses at the gene ends were 6 bases for V and 3 bases for J; bases not matched to a gene: 14. In DNA form, the CDR3 reads TGTGCCAGCAGCCCCACTCACAGGGGTTGGAACTACGAGCAGTACTTC. Its translation: CASSPTHRGWNYEQYF.

This clonotype has a count of ten or more. This chain joins TRBV6-5 and TRBJ1-1, with unresolved D. V dropped 2 bases and J dropped 6 bases, with 10 bases sitting between them. Germline CDR1 and CDR2: MNHEY and SVGAGI. CDR3 length equals 13 residues. The CDR3 DNA sequence: TGTGCCAGCAGTTACGGGGAGTCCCCTGAAGCTTTCTTT. Translating it yields CASSYGESPEAFF.

Only a few counts were recorded for this clonotype. Possible read error: a much larger clone is one base away. The J gene is TRBJ2-7, the V gene TRBV27; 8 bases align to TRBD2. The CDR3 covers 16 residues. The germline gives CDR1 MNHEY, CDR2 SMNVEV (reference sequence). V lost 0 bases to trimming and J lost 2 bases; unmatched junction nucleotides: 6. CDR3 bases: TGTGCCAGCAGTTTATCTTCCGGGGGGGCCCCCTACGAGCAGTACTTC. It translates to CASSLSSGGAPYEQYF.

The chain carries TRBV20-1 and TRBJ2-2; 14 bases map to TRBD2. The CDR3 has 17 amino acids. V lost 2 bases to trimming and J lost 9 bases; unmatched junction nucleotides: 11. CDR1 is DFQATT and CDR2 is SNEGSKA in the germline V gene (reference sequence). CDR3 sequence reads: CSARRRPGTSGSWELFF. The CDR3 DNA follows: TGCAGTGCTAGAAGGAGACCCGGGACTAGCGGGAGCTGGGAGCTGTTTTTT.

This clonotype was counted at least ten times. The chain is built from TRBV20-1 and TRBJ2-7; D perhaps matches TRBD1 (5 bases). CDR1 and CDR2 (germline): DFQATT, SNEGSKA (reference sequence). V lost 6 bases, J lost 2 bases, and 14 bases lay in between. The CDR3 runs 13 residues. The chain's CDR3 is CSARQSETYEQYF. The CDR3 region has the DNA TGCAGTGCAAGACAGTCGGAAACCTACGAGCAGTACTTC.

This clonotype was detected a few times. The chain couples TRBV6-6 to TRBJ2-7; D gene unclear. The CDR3 spans 14 residues. The germline CDR1 and CDR2 sequences are MNHNY and SVGAGI (reference sequence). Trimming cost V 5 bases and J 0 bases, with 11 bases left between them. The CDR3 bases are TGTGCCAGCAGTCATCCCTCTAGCTCCTACGAGCAGTACTTC. Translated, it gives CASSHPSSSYEQYF.

This clonotype was seen ten or more times. The chain uses TRBV20-1 and TRBJ1-6, with TRBD1 identical over 8 bases. This CDR3 is 14 amino acids long. The trim removed 0 bases at V and 13 bases at J, leaving 8 bases unmatched. From germline, CDR1 is DFQATT and CDR2 SNEGSKA (reference sequence). The CDR3 is CSARDGQGGSPLHF. The CDR3 DNA is TGCAGTGCTAGAGACGGACAGGGTGGGTCGCCCCTCCACTTT.